One and the same sample provided the 20 T cell receptor beta chains below, sequenced in a study of beta chain features in type 1 diabetes (dated by TCRdb to about 2018). The library relied on the immunoSEQ multiplex PCR assay. All of the isolated RNA was reverse transcribed with the High Capacity cDNA Reverse Transcription Kit, so expressed TCRB transcripts were sequenced. The clones in this table, taken by TCRdb from immuneACCESS, are in-frame only. Not every clone is retained; where verified, under half of the shortfall comes from an unresolved V gene, and the cause of the rest is unknown. The sample contains hundreds of thousands of clones, less than 20% of them found a single time. The ten largest clones represent around 0.1% of the sample. Sequencing was performed on naive CD4+ T cells from blood. The label giving this sample's cell subset or site can be read as: true naive CD4+ T cells. Receptor source: a man aged 18 to 30 in good health.

This clone came up a few times. The J gene is TRBJ2-5, the V gene TRBV10-3, with 12 bases identical to TRBD2. Germline V gene sequence: CDR1 ENHRY, CDR2 SYGVKD. J was trimmed by 6 bases and V by 0 bases; bases with no gene match: 8. CDR3 size: 17 residues. CDR3 sequence (DNA): TGTGCCATCAGTGAGTCTTTCGCTAGCGGGGGGGCACAGACCCAGTACTTC. It specifies CAISESFASGGAQTQYF.

The chain carries TRBV5-4 and TRBJ2-1, with 7 bases aligning to TRBD1. There are 16 residues in the CDR3. CDR1 is SGHNT and CDR2 is YYREEE in the germline V gene (reference sequence). Trimming took 5 bases from V and 0 from J; bases not matched to a gene: 8. CDR3 protein: CASRGRDSSSYNEQFF. CDR3 nucleotides: TGTGCCAGCAGGGGACGGGACAGTAGCTCCTACAATGAGCAGTTCTTC.

This clone has just a few counts. This sequence joins TRBV28 and TRBJ2-7; D is undetermined. The CDR3 runs to 12 residues. CDR1 MDHEN and CDR2 SYDVKM come from the germline V gene. Trimming stripped 5 bases from V and 12 bases from J, with 17 bases between. CDR3 residues: CASSPRPPPWYF. CDR3 DNA: TGTGCCAGCAGTCCACGACCCCCCCCGTGGTACTTC.

This chain joins TRBV28 and TRBJ2-5; the match to TRBD1 covers 8 bases. Germline CDR1 MDHEN, CDR2 SYDVKM. This CDR3 comprises 15 residues. Trimming took 7 bases from V and 3 from J; bases not matched to a gene: 10. CDR3 region: CASTTGGVGKETQYF. The DNA for the CDR3 is TGTGCCAGCACAACAGGGGGAGTGGGGAAAGAGACCCAGTACTTC.

This rearrangement joins TRBV27 to TRBJ1-5; D unresolved. CDR1 MNHEY and CDR2 SMNVEV come from the germline V gene (reference sequence). The V gene lost 6 bases and the J gene lost 2 bases, with 11 bases spanning the gap. The CDR3 loop spans 14 amino acids. This CDR3 reads CASRGGKGNQPQHF. CDR3 in DNA: TGTGCCAGCAGGGGAGGGAAGGGCAATCAGCCCCAGCATTTT.

The rearrangement links TRBV4-1 to TRBJ2-7; 10 bases match TRBD2. The CDR3 runs to 17 residues. Germline assignment: CDR1 MGHRA and CDR2 YSYEKL. The J segment lost 6 bases and the V segment lost 4 bases, leaving 15 bases of the junction unmatched. For the CDR3, the DNA is TGCGCCAGCAGCCGGGGCGGACTAGCGGCCCCTCCGAGCGAGCAGTACTTC. Protein sequence: CASSRGGLAAPPSEQYF.

The J gene is TRBJ1-1, the V gene TRBV29-1; TRBD1 might be the D (5 bases). The CDR3 sequence is 14 residues long. The V gene's germline CDR1 is SQVTM and CDR2 ANQGSEA. Trimming stripped 5 bases from V and 0 bases from J, with 13 bases between. This CDR3 is CSVRIGGMNTEAFF. The CDR3 DNA is TGCAGCGTTCGGATCGGGGGAATGAACACTGAAGCTTTCTTT.

This clone was recorded a few times. The gene calls are TRBV6-6 and TRBJ2-7; TRBD2 might be the D (6 bases). Germline values: CDR1 MNHNY, CDR2 SVGAGI (reference sequence). The CDR3 runs to 15 residues. The V gene lost 2 bases and the J gene lost 5 bases, with 16 bases spanning the gap. The DNA of the CDR3 is TGTGCCAGCAGTTACCCGGGAGTGAAGTTTCACGAGCAGTACTTC. It yields the protein CASSYPGVKFHEQYF.

This clone was seen a few times. This chain connects TRBV5-6 to TRBJ2-1; TRBD2 agrees at 10 bases. This CDR3 has 16 residues. Trimming at V came to 2 bases and at J to 5 bases, leaving 7 bases not matched to a gene. CDR1 is SGHDT, CDR2 YYEEEE, per germline. CDR3 bases: TGTGCCAGCAGCTTTCTCGGACTAGCGGCGGACAATGAGCAGTTCTTC. It translates to CASSFLGLAADNEQFF.

This clone was observed a few times. The chain recombines TRBV5-4 with TRBJ1-2, with unresolved D. The length of the CDR3 is 15 residues. The ends were cut back, 4 bases at V and 4 bases at J, with 17 bases in the middle. Germline loops: CDR1 SGHNT, CDR2 YYREEE (reference sequence). Here the CDR3 reads CASSSASTPGYGYTF. As DNA, the CDR3 is TGTGCCAGCAGCAGCGCCTCCACTCCCGGCTATGGCTACACCTTC.

The chain has TRBV7-3 and TRBJ2-3; perhaps TRBD1 as D (5 bases). The CDR3 extends over 14 amino acids. Germline V gene data show CDR1 as SGHTA and CDR2 as FQGTGA. V dropped 0 bases and J dropped 4 bases, with 8 bases sitting between them. The CDR3: CASSLTQGPDTQYF. The DNA for the CDR3 is TGTGCCAGCAGCTTAACGCAGGGCCCAGATACGCAGTATTTT.

The chain is built from TRBV9 and TRBJ2-1; no definite D call. The CDR3 length is 11 residues. Germline values: CDR1 SGDLS, CDR2 YYNGEE. V lost 4 bases and J lost 12, with 11 bases in between. The CDR3 nucleotides read TGTGCCAGCAGCACCAGCGCAGTGCAGTTCTTC. Amino acids: CASSTSAVQFF.

The chain joins TRBV9 to TRBJ2-1; D is perhaps TRBD2 (6 bases). There are 16 residues in the CDR3. CDR1 SGDLS and CDR2 YYNGEE come from the germline V gene. The V end lost 1 base, the J end lost 8 bases, and 19 bases lay between the germline ends. The CDR3 here is CASSVIPGTRGDEQFF. The CDR3 DNA sequence: TGTGCCAGCAGCGTAATCCCCGGGACTCGTGGCGATGAGCAGTTCTTC.

The chain couples TRBV9 to TRBJ1-5, with D uncertain. Looked up from germline, CDR1 is SGDLS and CDR2 is YYNGEE. Trimming took off 4 bases at V and 3 bases at J, with 11 bases between the two ends. This CDR3 comprises 14 residues. CDR3 nucleotide sequence: TGTGCCAGCAGCCATGGTGAGATCAATCAGCCCCAGCATTTT. This codes for CASSHGEINQPQHF.

This clone appeared a few times. The chain's CDR3 is CASRSYTTGSHYGYTF. The DNA of the CDR3 is TGTGCCAGCAGGTCCTACACGACAGGGAGCCACTATGGCTACACCTTC. The rearrangement joins TRBV28 to TRBJ1-2, with TRBD1 identical over 7 bases. The CDR3 consists of 16 residues. V trimming: 6 bases; J trimming: 3 bases; junction bases outside the gene matches: 13. Per the germline V gene, CDR1 is MDHEN and CDR2 is SYDVKM.

This clone was detected only a few times. This chain connects TRBV4-2 to TRBJ1-2, with 7 bases aligning to TRBD1. J lost 8 bases, V lost 3 bases, and 18 bases had no gene match. CDR1 and CDR2 from the germline V gene are LGHNA and YNFKEQ. This CDR3 comprises 17 residues. The CDR3 region is CASSQVTYRGPPDGYTF. The CDR3 DNA follows: TGTGCCAGCAGCCAGGTCACTTACAGGGGACCCCCTGACGGCTACACCTTC.

This clone has more than one count but fewer than ten. This chain joins TRBV21-1 and TRBJ2-6; TRBD1, as called in the table, went unchecked against the DNA. TRBV21-1 is a listed pseudogene. The CDR3 has 16 residues. The CDR3 coding sequence is TGTGCCAGCAGCAACCAGGGATCGACTGGGGCCAACGTCCTGACTTTC. Translated, it gives CASSNQGSTGANVLTF.

The chain is built from TRBV7-9 and TRBJ2-7; either TRBD1 or TRBD2 may fit D (6 bases each). V lost 3 bases to trimming and J lost 2 bases, with 14 bases between them. CDR1 SEHNR and CDR2 FQNEAQ come from the germline V gene (reference sequence). The length of the CDR3 is 15 residues. The CDR3 spells CASSLVRGTTYEQYF. The CDR3 coding sequence is TGTGCCAGCAGCTTGGTCCGGGGGACAACCTACGAGCAGTACTTC.

The CDR3 is CASSSNREGTYNEQFF. CDR3 in DNA: TGTGCCAGCAGCTCGAATAGGGAGGGAACCTACAATGAGCAGTTCTTC. This sequence joins TRBV7-9 and TRBJ2-1; 7 bases match TRBD2. This CDR3 is 16 amino acids long. The V segment lost 4 bases and the J segment 2 bases; nucleotides outside the gene matches: 8. Germline assignment: CDR1 SEHNR and CDR2 FQNEAQ (reference sequence).

The table lists this clone with a few counts. The chain employs TRBV18 and TRBJ2-7; no clear D. This CDR3 has 14 residues. V lost 6 bases to trimming and J lost 2 bases, with 14 bases between them. The germline V gene encodes CDR1 KGHSH and CDR2 LQKENI. The CDR3 region is CASSPKGLAYEQYF. The CDR3 region has the DNA TGTGCCAGCTCCCCCAAAGGGCTAGCCTACGAGCAGTACTTC. Filled out from reference TRBV18 and TRBJ2-7, the complete variable domain reads NAGVMQNPRHLVRRRGQEARLRCSPMKGHSHVYWYRQLPEEGLKFMVYLQKENIIDESGMPKERFSAEFPKEGPSILRIQQVVRGDSAAYFCASSPKGLAYEQYFGPGTRLTVT.